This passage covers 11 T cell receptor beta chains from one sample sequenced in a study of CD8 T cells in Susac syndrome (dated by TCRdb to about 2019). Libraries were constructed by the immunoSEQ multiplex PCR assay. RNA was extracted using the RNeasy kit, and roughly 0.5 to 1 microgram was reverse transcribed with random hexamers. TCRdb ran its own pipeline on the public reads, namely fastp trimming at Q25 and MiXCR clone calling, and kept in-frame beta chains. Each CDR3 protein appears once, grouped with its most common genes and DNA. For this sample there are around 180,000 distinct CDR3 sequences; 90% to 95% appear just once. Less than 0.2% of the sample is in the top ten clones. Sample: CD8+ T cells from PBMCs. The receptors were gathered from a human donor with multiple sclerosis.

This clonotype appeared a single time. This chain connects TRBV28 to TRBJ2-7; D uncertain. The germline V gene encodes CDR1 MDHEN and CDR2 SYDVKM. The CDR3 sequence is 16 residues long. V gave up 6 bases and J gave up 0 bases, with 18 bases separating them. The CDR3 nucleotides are TGTGCCAGCAGCTATTCCCCCATCCGGAGCTCCTACGAGCAGTACTTC. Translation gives CASSYSPIRSSYEQYF.

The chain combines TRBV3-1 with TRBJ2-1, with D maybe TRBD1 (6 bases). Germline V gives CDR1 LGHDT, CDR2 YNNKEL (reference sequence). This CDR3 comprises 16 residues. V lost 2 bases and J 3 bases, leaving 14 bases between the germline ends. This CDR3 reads CASSQYVGADYNEQFF. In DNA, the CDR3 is TGTGCCAGCAGCCAATATGTGGGGGCAGACTACAATGAGCAGTTCTTC.

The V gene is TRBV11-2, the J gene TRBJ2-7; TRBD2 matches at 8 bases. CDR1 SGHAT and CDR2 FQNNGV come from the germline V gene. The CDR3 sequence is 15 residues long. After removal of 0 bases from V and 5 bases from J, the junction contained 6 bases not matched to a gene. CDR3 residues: CASSLDGLAGDEQYF. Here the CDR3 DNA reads TGTGCCAGCAGCTTAGATGGTCTAGCGGGCGACGAGCAGTACTTC.

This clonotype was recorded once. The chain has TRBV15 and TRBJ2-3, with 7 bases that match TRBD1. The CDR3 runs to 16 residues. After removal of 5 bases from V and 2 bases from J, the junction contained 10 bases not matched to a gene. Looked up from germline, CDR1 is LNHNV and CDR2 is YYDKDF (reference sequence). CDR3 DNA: TGTGCCACCAGCGGGCTGGGGACAGACTTCACAGATACGCAGTATTTT. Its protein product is CATSGLGTDFTDTQYF.

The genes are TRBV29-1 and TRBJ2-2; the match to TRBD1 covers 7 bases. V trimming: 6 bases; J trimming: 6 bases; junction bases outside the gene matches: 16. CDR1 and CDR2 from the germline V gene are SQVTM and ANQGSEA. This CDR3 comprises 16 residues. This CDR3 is CSVRGTVKREAGELFF. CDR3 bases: TGCAGCGTCAGGGGGACGGTTAAAAGGGAAGCCGGGGAGCTGTTTTTT.

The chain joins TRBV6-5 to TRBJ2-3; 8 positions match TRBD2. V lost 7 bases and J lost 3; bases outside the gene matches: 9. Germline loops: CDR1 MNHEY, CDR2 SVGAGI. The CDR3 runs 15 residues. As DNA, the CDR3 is TGTGCCAGCAATGATGAGCGGGGGCGTACAGATACGCAGTATTTT. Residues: CASNDERGRTDTQYF.

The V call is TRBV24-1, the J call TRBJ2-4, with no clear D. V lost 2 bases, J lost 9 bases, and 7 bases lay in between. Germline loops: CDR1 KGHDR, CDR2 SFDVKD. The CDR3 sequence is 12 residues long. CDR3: CATSDYKGIQYF. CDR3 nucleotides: TGTGCCACCAGTGATTATAAAGGCATTCAGTACTTC.

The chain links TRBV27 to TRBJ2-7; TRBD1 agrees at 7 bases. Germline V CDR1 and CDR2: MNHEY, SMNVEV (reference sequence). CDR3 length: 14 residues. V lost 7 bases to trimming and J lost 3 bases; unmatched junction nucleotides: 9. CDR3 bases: TGTGCCAGCACCGCCACAGGGACAGTCTACGAGCAGTACTTC. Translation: CASTATGTVYEQYF.

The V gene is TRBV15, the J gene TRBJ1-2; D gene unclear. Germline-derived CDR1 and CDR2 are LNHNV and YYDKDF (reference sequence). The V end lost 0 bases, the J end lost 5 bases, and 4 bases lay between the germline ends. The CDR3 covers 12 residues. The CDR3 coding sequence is TGTGCCACCAGCAGAGAACAGTATGGCTACACCTTC. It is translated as CATSREQYGYTF.

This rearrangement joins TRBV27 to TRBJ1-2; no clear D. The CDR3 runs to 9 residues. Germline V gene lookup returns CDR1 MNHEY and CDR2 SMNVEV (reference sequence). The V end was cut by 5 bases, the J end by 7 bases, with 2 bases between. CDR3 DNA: TGTGCCAGCAGTCCTGGCTACACCTTC. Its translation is CASSPGYTF.

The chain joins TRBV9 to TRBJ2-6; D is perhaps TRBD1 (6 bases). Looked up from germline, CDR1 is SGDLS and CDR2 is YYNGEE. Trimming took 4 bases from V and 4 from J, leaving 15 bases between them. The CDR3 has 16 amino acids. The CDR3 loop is CASSPTGFWGANVLTF. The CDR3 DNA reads TGTGCCAGCAGCCCTACAGGGTTCTGGGGGGCCAACGTCCTGACTTTC.